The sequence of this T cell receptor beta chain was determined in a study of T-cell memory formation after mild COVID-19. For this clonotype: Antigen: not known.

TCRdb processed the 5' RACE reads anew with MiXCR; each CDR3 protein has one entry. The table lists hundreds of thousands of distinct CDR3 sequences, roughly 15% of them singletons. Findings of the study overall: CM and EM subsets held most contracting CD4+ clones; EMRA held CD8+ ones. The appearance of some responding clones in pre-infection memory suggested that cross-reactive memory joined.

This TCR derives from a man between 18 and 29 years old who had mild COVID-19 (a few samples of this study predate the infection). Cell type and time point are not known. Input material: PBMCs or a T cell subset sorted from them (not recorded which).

In DNA, the CDR3 is TGCAGCGTTGAGAGGGGAACAAGCTCCACAGATACGCAGTATTTT. It codes for CSVERGTSSTDTQYF. The chain links TRBV29-1 to TRBJ2-3; D tentatively fits TRBD1 or TRBD2 (5 bases each). The V end was cut by 3 bases, the J end by 2 bases, with 15 bases between. There are 15 residues in the CDR3. Germline V CDR1 and CDR2: SQVTM, ANQGSEA.